This T cell receptor (beta chain) was recovered during a study of shared clonotypes between healthy human individuals (TCRdb year 2020). Broadly, across the study: A couple of women and three men aged 18 to 49 years were included in the cohort. Per donor, three plates each were used for CD4 naive and CD4 memory, two for CD8 naive, and one for CD8 memory. The study deeply sequenced blood TCR repertoires of roughly five healthy adults to estimate repertoire size and the extent of clonotype sharing between individuals. To increase sequencing depth and limit assay-specific biases, different laboratories used diverse techniques to prepare libraries and sequence TCR repertoires. Between about 0.85 and 9.5 billion PBMCs per donor were obtained by leukapheresis.

Using the deep immunoSEQ assay, TCR CDR3 regions were amplified from genomic DNA by multiplex PCR. For each cell subset, the extracted genomic DNA was distributed evenly across all wells of several immunoSEQ 96-well plates, and each plate served as one replicate. Each replicate PCR for sorted subsets received about 0.2 ug genomic DNA, equal to roughly 29,000 T cell genomes. The purified libraries were quantified using a Qubit 3.0 fluorometer, sized with a Bioanalyzer 2100, and then quantified again using the KAPA Library Quantification kit. Every immunoSEQ 96-well plate was sequenced on a dedicated single-read 150-cycle Illumina NextSeq 550 flow cell. Turning to the authors' computational methods: Because only junctional sequences without quality scores were contained in the immunoSEQ output, filtering matching that applied to full-length reads could not be performed. To assign V/J genes and CDR3, sequences were annotated against IMGT germline references using PyIR, a Python wrapper for IgBLAST v1.9. Reads were removed for weak V/J assignments (E-value above 1e-6), missing CDR3, stop codons, out-of-frame junctions, or ambiguous translated residues. V3J clonotypes were defined by identical inferred V gene, J gene, and CDR3 amino acid sequence. Percentage overlap between repertoires was calculated by dividing the number of shared unique clonotypes by the size of the smaller repertoire. Repertoire richness was assessed with RTK rarefaction, the Chao1 estimator, and Recon v2.1 estimates of unobserved clonotypes. For all TCRbeta clonotypes obtained by the gDNA method from a handful of donors, generation probabilities were computed with OLGA. TCRdb limited this immuneACCESS table to in-frame rearrangements with V and J called. A share of clones is missing; checked studies link under half to unresolved V genes, and the rest is unexplained. The V and J calls and the clone size are those of that table, but D and trimming were determined from the DNA. The sample table holds around 990,000 clones, of which approximately 80% were seen once. The ten largest make up 0.89% of the sample.

Healthy HIV-negative adults with no recently reported acute infections or vaccinations were included as donors. Only Caucasian adults living in Nashville, Tennessee, USA were represented among the donors. CD4+ T cells were enriched through magnetic negative selection, after which naive cells were positively selected on CD45RA and the remaining negative fraction served as the memory subset. Blood was obtained by leukapheresis, after which PBMCs were separated by Ficoll-Histopaque density gradient centrifugation and cryopreserved in liquid nitrogen vapor phase. Analytical flow cytometry was used to check the purity and quantity of each magnetically sorted T cell population. Genomic DNA was isolated from each sorted fraction and quantified by UV absorbance on a Nanodrop 2000c. CDR3 length: 13 amino acids, cysteine to phenylalanine. Only CDR3 DNA remains: 39 bases, in frame from the first base. V was cut back by 3 bases and J by 4 bases, leaving a gap of 9 bases between them. The germline V gene gives CDR1 as LGHNT and CDR2 as FRNRAP.

Beyond this particular receptor, the publication reports: Pairwise subsampling indicated that sequencing depth was expected to affect the degree of clonotype sharing among donors. Compared with non-shared clonotypes, the clonotypes found in all four sorted-subset donors had higher generation probabilities. Estimated clonotype richness was generally larger for naive than for memory subsets. Approximately 4.8% of naive CD4, more than 3% of naive CD8, around 2.3% of memory CD4, and around 0.42% of memory CD8 clonotypes were shared across four donors. Because the study included only a small number of donors, the genetic and exposure-history diversity represented was limited. Rarefaction of sorted-subset datasets indicated incomplete sequencing despite the large sequencing depth. Sampling was restricted to blood, and TCR repertoires in tissues likely differ from the TCR repertoires found in blood.

Remarks on this clone: Its antigen is not yet known. No clone much larger than this one lies a single base away; base qualities are absent.

This TCR derives from a man aged 18-30 years in good health. Some clones in this sample may be carry-over from other donors' samples. Recombination joined TRBV12-5 with TRBJ2-5; the D call is tentative, TRBD1 or TRBD2, as each matches 6 bases. Sequencing used memory CD4+ T cells from PBMCs. The cell subset or site label corresponds to: CD45RA-negative fraction. The CDR3 sequence is CASGLSGAETQYF. DNA sequence: TGTGCTAGTGGTTTATCGGGGGCAGAGACCCAGTACTTC.